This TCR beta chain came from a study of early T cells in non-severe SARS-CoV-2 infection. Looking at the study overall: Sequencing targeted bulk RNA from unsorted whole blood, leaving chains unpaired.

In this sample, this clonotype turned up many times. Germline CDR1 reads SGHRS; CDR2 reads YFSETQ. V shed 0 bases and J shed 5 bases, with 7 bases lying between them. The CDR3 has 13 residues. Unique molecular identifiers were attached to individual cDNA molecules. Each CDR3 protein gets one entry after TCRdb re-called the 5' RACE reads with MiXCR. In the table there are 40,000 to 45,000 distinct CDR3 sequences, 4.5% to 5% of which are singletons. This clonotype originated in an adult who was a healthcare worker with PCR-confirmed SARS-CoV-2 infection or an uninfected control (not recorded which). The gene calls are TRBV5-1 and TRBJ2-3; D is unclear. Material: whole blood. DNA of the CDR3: TGCGCCAGCAGCTTGGATCCCAAAGATACGCAGTATTTT. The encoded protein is CASSLDPKDTQYF.